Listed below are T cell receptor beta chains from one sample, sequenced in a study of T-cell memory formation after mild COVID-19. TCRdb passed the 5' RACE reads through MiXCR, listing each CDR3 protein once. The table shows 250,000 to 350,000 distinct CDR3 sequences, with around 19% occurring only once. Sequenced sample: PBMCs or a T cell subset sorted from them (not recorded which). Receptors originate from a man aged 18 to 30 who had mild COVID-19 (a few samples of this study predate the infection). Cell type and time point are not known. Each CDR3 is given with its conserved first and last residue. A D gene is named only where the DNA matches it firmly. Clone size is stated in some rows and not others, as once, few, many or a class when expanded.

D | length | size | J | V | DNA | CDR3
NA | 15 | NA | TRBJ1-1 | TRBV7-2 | TGTGCCAGCAGCCTTACCGGGACTGCGAACACTGAAGCTTTCTTT | CASSLTGTANTEAFF
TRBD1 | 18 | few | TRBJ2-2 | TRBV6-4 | TGTGCCAGCAGTGACCAGTTTGCAGGACAGGGCACCACCGGGGAGCTGTTTTTT | CASSDQFAGQGTTGELFF
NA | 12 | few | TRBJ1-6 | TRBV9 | TGTGCCAGCAGCGTAGGGGTGGGACCCCTCCACTTT | CASSVGVGPLHF
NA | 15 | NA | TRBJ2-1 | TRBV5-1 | TGCGCCAGCAGGTCGACAGGTAGCGCATCGAACGAGCAGTTCTTC | CASRSTGSASNEQFF
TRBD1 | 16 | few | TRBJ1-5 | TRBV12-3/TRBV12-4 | TGTGCCAGCAGAGACTCCGGGACAGTGAGCAATCAGCCCCAGCATTTT | CASRDSGTVSNQPQHF
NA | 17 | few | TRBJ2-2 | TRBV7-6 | TGTGCCAGCAGCTTAAGGCTCCGGGGGGCGGACACCGGGGAGCTGTTTTTT | CASSLRLRGADTGELFF
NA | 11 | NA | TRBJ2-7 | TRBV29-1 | TGCAGCGTTACAGGCTTCTACGAGCAGTACTTC | CSVTGFYEQYF
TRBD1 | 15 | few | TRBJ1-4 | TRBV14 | TGTGCCAGCAGCCACAGGACAGGGGGCTTTGAAAAACTGTTTTTT | CASSHRTGGFEKLFF
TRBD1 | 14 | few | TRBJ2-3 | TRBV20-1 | TGCAGTGCTTCACGGACAGGTCGCACAGATACGCAGTATTTT | CSASRTGRTDTQYF
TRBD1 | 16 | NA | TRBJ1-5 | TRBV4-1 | TGCGCCAGCAGCCGAGGACAGGGTGGGAGCAATCAGCCCCAGCATTTT | CASSRGQGGSNQPQHF
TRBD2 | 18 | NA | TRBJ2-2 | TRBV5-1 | TGCGCCAGCAGCGTCTCTAGCGGGGGGAGCGCGAACACCGGGGAGCTGTTTTTT | CASSVSSGGSANTGELFF
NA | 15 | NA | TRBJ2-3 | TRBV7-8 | TGTGCCAGCAGGCTCCCTGGGGGTCGCACAGATACGCAGTATTTT | CASRLPGGRTDTQYF
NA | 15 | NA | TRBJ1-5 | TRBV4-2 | TGTGCCAGCAGTCTAGGACGAATTAGCAATCAGCCCCAGCATTTT | CASSLGRISNQPQHF
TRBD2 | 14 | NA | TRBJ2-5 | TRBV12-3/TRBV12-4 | TGTGCCAGCAGCCAACAGACTAGCGGTGAGACCCAGTACTTC | CASSQQTSGETQYF
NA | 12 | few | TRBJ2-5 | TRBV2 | TGTGCCAGCAGTGAGATCCAGGCGACCCAGTACTTC | CASSEIQATQYF
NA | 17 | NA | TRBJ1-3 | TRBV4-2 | TGTGCCAGCAGCCAAGACATCTTCGGGGCGGCTGGAAACACCATATATTTT | CASSQDIFGAAGNTIYF
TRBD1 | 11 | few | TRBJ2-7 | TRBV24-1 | TGTGCCACCATACAGGGGTACGAGCAGTACTTC | CATIQGYEQYF
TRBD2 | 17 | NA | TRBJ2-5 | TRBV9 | TGTGCCAGCAGCGGTACCCATATTCTAGCGGGGCAAGAGACCCAGTACTTC | CASSGTHILAGQETQYF
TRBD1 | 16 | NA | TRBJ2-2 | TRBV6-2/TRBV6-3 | TGTGCCAGCAGCCTTACAGGGGGCCTTAACACCGGGGAGCTGTTTTTT | CASSLTGGLNTGELFF
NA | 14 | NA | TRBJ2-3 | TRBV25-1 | TGTGCCAGCACGGGGGGCTTAAGCACAGATACGCAGTATTTT | CASTGGLSTDTQYF
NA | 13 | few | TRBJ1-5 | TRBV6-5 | TGTGCCAGCAGTTACACTATAAACCAGCCCCAGCATTTT | CASSYTINQPQHF
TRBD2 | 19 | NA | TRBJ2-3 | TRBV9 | TGTGCCAGCAGCGGGGGGCCCGGGACTAGCGGGGGGGCCCAGGATACGCAGTATTTT | CASSGGPGTSGGAQDTQYF
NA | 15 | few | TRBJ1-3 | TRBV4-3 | TGCGCCAGCAGCCAAGATTGGCAGGTTCCTAACACCATATATTTT | CASSQDWQVPNTIYF
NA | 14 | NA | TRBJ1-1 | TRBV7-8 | TGTGCCAGCAGACTCAGGGGACCCAACACTGAAGCTTTCTTT | CASRLRGPNTEAFF
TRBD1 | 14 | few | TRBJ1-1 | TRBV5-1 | TGCGCCAGCAGCTTCCTGACAGGGGGCGTTGAAGCTTTCTTT | CASSFLTGGVEAFF
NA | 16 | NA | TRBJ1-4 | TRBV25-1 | TGTGCCAGCAGTGAATATCCCAGGAACGGGGGTGAAAAACTGTTTTTT | CASSEYPRNGGEKLFF
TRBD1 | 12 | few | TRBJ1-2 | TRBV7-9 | TGTGCCAGCAGAGGGACAGGGCGAGGCTACACCTTC | CASRGTGRGYTF
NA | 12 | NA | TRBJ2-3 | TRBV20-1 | TGCAGTGCTCCGGAATCCACAGATACGCAGTATTTT | CSAPESTDTQYF